This TCR beta chain was identified during a study of blood T cell repertoires in COVID-19. The wider study: Nucleic acid was either cDNA or gDNA, and it came from T cells, B-cell-depleted T cells, or PBMCs.

Germline CDR1 MNHEY, CDR2 SVGEGT. Trimming shortened V by 2 bases and J by 0 bases, and 5 bases separated the two germline ends. The CDR3 is 15 amino acids. In the source study's methods: Quantification of nucleated cells was approximated via reference gene primer amplification. TCRdb keeps only in-frame clones here, not all; method: immunoSEQ multiplex PCR. That table supplies the V and J calls and clone size; D and trimming were determined from the DNA. The sample contains more than 300,000 clones, 85% to 90% of which appear only once. Participants had their cohort set by participant-reported clinical history.

The chain is built from TRBV6-2 or TRBV6-3 and TRBJ2-6; D is unresolved. This clonotype was obtained from a woman between 18 and 29 years old who had recovered from COVID-19. Sequencing used PBMCs or T cells enriched from blood (not recorded which). CDR3 amino acids: CASSYPGSGANVLTF. DNA for the CDR3: TGTGCCAGCAGTTACCCCGGCTCTGGGGCCAACGTCCTGACTTTC.